The sequence of this T cell receptor (beta chain) was determined in a study of T cells in Graves' hyperthyroidism and ophthalmopathy. Overall study findings and caveats: Ophthalmopathy was separated from stable hyperthyroidism by a 13 V-J model. Ophthalmopathy onset followed model prediction by a median about 6.9 months. Peripheral blood also featured most of the thyroid clonotypes expanded above 0.001.

Germline trimming cut 3 bases from V and 6 bases from J; bases unmatched to any gene: 9. Germline CDR1 SQVTM, CDR2 ANQGSEA. The CDR3 runs 14 residues. TCR beta CDR3 sequences were amplified from RNA transcripts. First-round RT-PCR of the TCR CDR3 relied on the HTBI primer set. From the multiplex PCR reads, TCRdb called clonotypes with MiXCR, one entry per CDR3 protein. This table holds more than 550,000 distinct CDR3 sequences, 40% to 55% found once. A remark on this clonotype: What it recognizes is unknown.

V is TRBV29-1 and J is TRBJ2-7, with 9 bases matching TRBD1. The sequence was obtained from an adult man with Graves' disease, either hyperthyroidism or ophthalmopathy (not recorded which). Sequenced input: peripheral blood or thyroid tissue (not recorded which). For the CDR3, the DNA is TGCAGCGTTGAGGGTGGGACAGGGTCGTCCGAGCAGTACTTC. It specifies CSVEGGTGSSEQYF.